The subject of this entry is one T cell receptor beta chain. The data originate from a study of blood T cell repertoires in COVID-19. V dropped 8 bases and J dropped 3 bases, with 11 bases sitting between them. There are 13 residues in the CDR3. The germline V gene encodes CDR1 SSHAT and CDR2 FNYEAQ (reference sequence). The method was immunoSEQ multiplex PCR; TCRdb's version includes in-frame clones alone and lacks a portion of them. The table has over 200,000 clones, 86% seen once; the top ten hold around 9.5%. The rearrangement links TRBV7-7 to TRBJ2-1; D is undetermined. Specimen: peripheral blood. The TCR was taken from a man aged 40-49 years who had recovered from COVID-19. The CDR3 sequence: CASSVSLYNEQFF. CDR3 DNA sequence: TGTGCCAGCTCCGTTAGCCTCTACAATGAGCAGTTCTTC.